The sequence of this TCR beta chain was determined in a study of shared T cell receptors in the human thymus. Method: immunoSEQ multiplex PCR; TCRdb's copy keeps in-frame clones and lacks some. The table has some 660,000 clones, approximately 89% seen once; the top ten hold under 0.01%. The CDR3 contains 15 residues. The germline CDR1 and CDR2 sequences are SGHAT and FQNNGV. V lost 5 bases and J lost 10; bases outside the gene matches: 13. This clone has just a few counts. This same sample was also taken into another study, of human thymus T cells. That report notes: V and J gene usage appeared biased in thymic and blood repertoires. Related work showed strongly overlapping thymic repertoires across unrelated individuals.

The source of this sequence is a boy under two years old with a congenital heart defect. Specimen: thymocytes. The J gene is TRBJ2-1, the V gene TRBV11-2; 8 nucleotides agree with TRBD2. The CDR3 sequence: CASSRGGLLGREQFF. DNA for the CDR3: TGTGCCAGCAGCCGGGGGGGGCTCCTGGGAAGAGAGCAGTTCTTC. The variable domain in full, completed from reference TRBV11-2 and TRBJ2-1, reads EAGVAQSPRYKIIEKRQSVAFWCNPISGHATLYWYQQILGQGPKLLIQFQNNGVVDDSQLPKDRFSAERLKGVDSTLKIQPAKLEDSAVYLCASSRGGLLGREQFFGPGTRLTVL.